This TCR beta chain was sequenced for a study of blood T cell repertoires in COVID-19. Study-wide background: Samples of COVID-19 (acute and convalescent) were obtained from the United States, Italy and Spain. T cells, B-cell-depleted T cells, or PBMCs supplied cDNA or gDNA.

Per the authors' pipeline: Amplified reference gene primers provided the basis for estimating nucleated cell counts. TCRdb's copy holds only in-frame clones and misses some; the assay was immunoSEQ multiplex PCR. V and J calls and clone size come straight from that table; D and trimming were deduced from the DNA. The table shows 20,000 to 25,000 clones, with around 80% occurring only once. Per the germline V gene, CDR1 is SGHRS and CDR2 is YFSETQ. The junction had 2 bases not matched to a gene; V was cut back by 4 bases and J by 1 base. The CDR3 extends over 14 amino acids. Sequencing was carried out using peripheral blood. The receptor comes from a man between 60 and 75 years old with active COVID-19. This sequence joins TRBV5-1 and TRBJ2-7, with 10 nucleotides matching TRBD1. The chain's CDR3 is CASSQGQGSYEQYF. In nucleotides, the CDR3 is TGCGCCAGCAGCCAGGGACAGGGGTCCTACGAGCAGTACTTC.